Shown below are 12 T cell receptor beta chains from a single sample sequenced in a study of cytomegalovirus exposure and HLA in healthy donors. In the PCR, 60 Vbeta and 13 Jbeta primers were used. Profiling relied on immunoSEQ multiplex PCR, and the TCRdb table lists in-frame clones only, not all of them. This repertoire shows roughly 80,000 clones, approximately 62% found once; its top ten account for 3.5% to 4.5%. Sequences were obtained from PBMCs. These receptors originate from a male donor in good health and CMV-seropositive.

There are a few counts of this clone. The chain has TRBV7-7 and TRBJ2-5, with D perhaps matching TRBD2 (7 bases). The germline V gene encodes CDR1 SSHAT and CDR2 FNYEAQ (reference sequence). This CDR3 region has 15 residues. The V end lost 5 bases, the J end lost 7 bases, and 20 bases lay between the germline ends. The CDR3 DNA reads as TGTGCCAGCAGCCCCTCTATGGGGGGGCCAGGGACCCAGTACTTC. Amino acid sequence: CASSPSMGGPGTQYF.

The table lists this clone with a few counts. The CDR3 sequence: CASRSQGRAIYGYTF. CDR3 in DNA: TGTGCCAGCAGATCCCAAGGCAGGGCCATCTATGGCTACACCTTC. The chain links TRBV6-1 to TRBJ1-2; weak D call: TRBD1 (5 bases). The CDR3 is made up of 15 amino acids. Germline loops: CDR1 MNHNS, CDR2 SASEGT. V lost 6 bases and J lost 4, with 18 bases in between.

J is TRBJ1-5 and V is TRBV15, with D uncertain. Germline V gene data show CDR1 as LNHNV and CDR2 as YYDKDF (reference sequence). Between the trimmed V and J ends, which lost 4 bases and 0 bases, there was a span of 10 bases. The CDR3 is 15 amino acids. CDR3 sequence reads: CATSNRGHSNQPQHF. Written as DNA, the CDR3 is TGTGCCACCAGCAATCGAGGGCATAGCAATCAGCCCCAGCATTTT.

This clone has a handful of counts. CDR3 in DNA: TGTGCCAGCAGCCCAACTAGCGGGACTTACAATGAGCAGTTCTTC. Translation gives CASSPTSGTYNEQFF. This chain links TRBV14 with TRBJ2-1, with 10 bases that match TRBD2. The germline CDR1 and CDR2 sequences are SGHDN and FVKESK. The CDR3 has 15 residues. Trimming at V came to 4 bases and at J to 4 bases, leaving 4 bases not matched to a gene.

CDR3 residues: CASSEGVAKNIQYF. The DNA of the CDR3 is TGTGCCAGCAGTGAAGGAGTAGCCAAAAACATTCAGTACTTC. J is TRBJ2-4 and V is TRBV6-5; no reliable D call. Germline-derived CDR1 and CDR2 are MNHEY and SVGAGI. Trimming cost V 5 bases and J 0 bases, with 8 bases left between them. The CDR3 spans 14 residues.

The chain couples TRBV28 to TRBJ2-7; D is possibly TRBD2 (5 bases). V was shortened by 5 bases and J by 1 base, with 6 bases between the two germline ends. The germline V gene encodes CDR1 MDHEN and CDR2 SYDVKM. This CDR3 contains 12 residues. The CDR3 loop reads CASSRGSYEQYF. Here the CDR3 DNA reads TGTGCCAGCAGTCGGGGATCCTACGAGCAGTACTTC.

J is TRBJ2-7 and V is TRBV7-2; 11 positions agree with TRBD2. V was clipped by 4 bases and J by 0 bases; unmatched bases: 8. Germline values: CDR1 SGHTA, CDR2 FQGNSA. This CDR3 is 17 amino acids long. The CDR3 loop is CASSSGLAAVSSYEQYF. CDR3 sequence (DNA): TGTGCCAGCAGCTCGGGACTAGCGGCCGTGAGCTCCTACGAGCAGTACTTC. The full variable domain, rest sourced from reference TRBV7-2 and TRBJ2-7, is GAGVSQSPSNKVTEKGKDVELRCDPISGHTALYWYRQSLGQGLEFLIYFQGNSAPDKSGLPSDRFSAERTGGSVSTLTIQRTQQEDSAVYLCASSSGLAAVSSYEQYFGPGTRLTVT.

V and J are TRBV2 and TRBJ1-1; TRBD1 aligns across 12 bases. This CDR3 region has 16 residues. CDR1 and CDR2 from the germline V gene are SNHLY and FYNNEI. J lost 2 bases, V lost 3 bases, and 4 bases had no gene match. The CDR3 DNA sequence: TGTGCCAGCAGTGAGGGACAGGGGGCGCTTAACACTGAAGCTTTCTTT. Its protein product is CASSEGQGALNTEAFF.

The gene calls are TRBV28 and TRBJ1-4, with a possible D match to TRBD1 (5 bases). V lost 5 bases to trimming and J lost 5 bases, with 15 bases between them. Germline loops: CDR1 MDHEN, CDR2 SYDVKM. The CDR3 has 15 amino acids. DNA of the CDR3: TGTGCCAGCAGTAAATGGGGTGACAGCAATGAAAAACTGTTTTTT. Protein product: CASSKWGDSNEKLFF.

This clone was detected once. The CDR3 sequence: CASSIGRSQLYYEQYF. CDR3 in DNA: TGTGCCAGTAGTATAGGAAGGAGCCAATTATACTACGAGCAGTACTTC. V is TRBV19 and J is TRBJ2-7; D is ambiguous. Germline CDR1 reads LNHDA; CDR2 reads SQIVND (reference sequence). Deletions cut 1 base from V and 3 bases from J, with 16 bases between. The CDR3 is 16 amino acids.

This clone has only a few counts. This sequence joins TRBV7-2 and TRBJ1-2; perhaps TRBD1 as D (5 bases). Germline V lookup: CDR1 SGHTA, CDR2 FQGNSA. The CDR3 covers 15 residues. Trimming left V 1 base short and J 6 bases short, with 15 bases between. CDR3 protein: CASSLEVRGMDGYTF. The CDR3 DNA is TGTGCCAGCAGCTTAGAGGTCCGGGGGATGGATGGCTACACCTTC.

This chain links TRBV19 with TRBJ2-3; 13 bases match TRBD2. The germline V gene has CDR1 LNHDA and CDR2 SQIVND (reference sequence). V lost 3 bases to trimming and J lost 2 bases; unmatched junction nucleotides: 14. There are 20 residues in the CDR3. The CDR3: CASSMTYGTSGETPTDTQYF. In DNA, the CDR3 is TGTGCCAGTAGTATGACGTACGGGACTAGCGGGGAAACCCCCACAGATACGCAGTATTTT.